Detailed here is one T cell receptor beta chain. The CDR3 is 13 residues long. Germline CDR1 and CDR2: SGHDN and FVKESK. The data were obtained in a study of monozygotic twins with inflammatory bowel disease. For each CDR3 protein, TCRdb gives one entry from its re-call of the 5' RACE reads, without DNA. Recorded for this sample: around 380,000 distinct CDR3 sequences. The sequence derives from a human donor with ulcerative colitis or Crohn's disease, or a healthy co-twin of an affected twin (not recorded which). The gene calls are TRBV14 and TRBJ2-5. Specimen: blood. The CDR3 reads CASAQGNQETQYF.